Listed below are T cell receptor beta chains from one sample, sequenced in a study of technical replicates of blood from a handful of donors. Assay: immunoSEQ multiplex PCR; the TCRdb copy retains only in-frame clones and omits some. The sample holds some 60,000 clones; 87% are singletons and the top ten take 5.2%. The specimen sequenced was PBMCs. The source is a human donor in good health. Some clones in this sample may be carry-over from other donors' samples. Both conserved end residues are part of each CDR3. Fields, in order: D gene, J gene, V gene, clone size, CDR3 protein, CDR3 DNA. D genes are given only for firm matches. Some rows have no size entry. The others give once, few or many, or a class for an expanded clone.

TRBD1 | TRBJ2-7 | TRBV18 | NA | CASSERTGGAYEQYF | TGTGCCAGCTCAGAAAGGACAGGGGGCGCCTACGAGCAGTACTTC
NA | TRBJ2-7 | TRBV4-3 | NA | CASSQDKPGFYEQYF | TGCGCCAGCAGCCAAGATAAACCAGGATTTTACGAGCAGTACTTC
NA | TRBJ1-3 | TRBV4-3 | NA | CASSQNTAGNTIYF | TGCGCCAGCAGCCAAAATACTGCTGGAAACACCATATATTTT
NA | TRBJ2-7 | TRBV7-2 | NA | CASTVMRGYEQYF | TGTGCCAGCACCGTCATGCGAGGGTACGAGCAGTACTTC
NA | TRBJ1-5 | TRBV7-2 | NA | CASSYSGQPQHF | TGTGCCAGCAGCTATAGTGGTCAGCCCCAGCATTTT
NA | TRBJ1-2 | TRBV19 | NA | CASNGGGADGYTF | TGTGCCTCCAACGGAGGGGGGGCGGATGGCTACACCTTC
TRBD2 | TRBJ2-1 | TRBV7-2 | once | CASSLVAGVRNEQFF | TGTGCCAGCAGCTTAGTGGCGGGAGTACGCAATGAGCAGTTCTTC
TRBD2 | TRBJ2-2 | TRBV7-2 | NA | CASSLGTSGSTGELFF | TGTGCCAGCAGCTTGGGGACTAGCGGGAGCACCGGGGAGCTGTTTTTT
TRBD1 | TRBJ2-7 | TRBV4-3 | NA | CASSQVPGQGYEQYF | TGCGCCAGCAGCCAAGTCCCTGGACAGGGGTACGAGCAGTACTTC
TRBD2 | TRBJ2-1 | TRBV9 | NA | CASRAELAGYNEQFF | TGTGCCAGCAGAGCAGAACTAGCGGGGTACAATGAGCAGTTCTTC
TRBD1 | TRBJ2-1 | TRBV7-2 | NA | CASSLRQGFYNEQFF | TGTGCCAGCAGCTTAAGACAGGGGTTCTACAATGAGCAGTTCTTC
TRBD2 | TRBJ2-3 | TRBV7-9 | NA | CASTPLRGNSTDTQYF | TGTGCCAGCACTCCATTGCGGGGGAATAGCACAGATACGCAGTATTTT
TRBD2 | TRBJ2-1 | TRBV9 | NA | CASSASGGRALFF | TGTGCCAGCAGCGCCTCGGGCGGGAGGGCCTTGTTCTTC
NA | TRBJ2-2 | TRBV9 | NA | CASSVDPGYTGELFF | TGTGCCAGCAGCGTAGATCCCGGGTACACCGGGGAGCTGTTTTTT
TRBD1 | TRBJ1-6 | TRBV6-5 | NA | CASSLLGQGNSPLHF | TGTGCCAGCAGTTTACTGGGACAGGGGAATTCACCCCTCCACTTT
TRBD2 | TRBJ2-2 | TRBV7-6 | NA | CASKSAGGATGELFF | TGTGCCAGCAAGTCGGCGGGAGGGGCCACCGGGGAGCTGTTTTTT
TRBD2 | TRBJ2-7 | TRBV6-7 | NA | CASSNLAGTKNNDSYEQYF | TGTGCCAGCAGTAACCTAGCGGGAACCAAAAACAACGACTCCTACGAGCAGTACTTC
TRBD2 | TRBJ2-1 | TRBV2 | NA | CASSEGLAGTVEQFF | TGTGCCAGCAGTGAAGGGCTAGCGGGAACGGTTGAGCAGTTCTTC
TRBD1 | TRBJ1-3 | TRBV11-2 | NA | CASSQGVVGNTIYF | TGTGCCAGCAGCCAGGGGGTTGTCGGAAACACCATATATTTT
NA | TRBJ1-1 | TRBV19 | once | CASSILRSTNTEAFF | TGTGCCAGTAGTATCCTTCGTTCTACCAACACTGAAGCTTTCTTT
NA | TRBJ1-2 | TRBV19 | NA | CASRSQGRVNYGYTF | TGTGCCAGTCGATCTCAGGGGAGGGTCAACTATGGCTACACCTTC
NA | TRBJ2-2 | TRBV5-6 | NA | CASSLAGGEVRTGELFF | TGTGCCAGCAGCTTGGCCGGCGGGGAGGTTCGGACCGGGGAGCTGTTTTTT
NA | TRBJ2-7 | TRBV9 | NA | CASSVEGGSYEQYF | TGTGCCAGCAGCGTAGAGGGGGGGTCCTACGAGCAGTACTTC